This T cell receptor (beta chain) was sequenced for a study of cytomegalovirus exposure and HLA in healthy donors. V gave up 5 bases and J gave up 7 bases, with 12 bases separating them. This CDR3 has 11 amino acids. Germline V lookup: CDR1 DFQATT, CDR2 SNEGSKA (reference sequence). Profiling relied on immunoSEQ multiplex PCR, and the TCRdb table lists in-frame clones only, not all of them. The sample shows over 100,000 clones, 88% of them seen only once. J is TRBJ2-7 and V is TRBV20-1; D is unclear. The sequencing input was PBMCs. The TCR was taken from a woman aged 18-35 years in good health and CMV-seronegative. CDR3: CSAPFLREQYF. The CDR3 nucleotides are TGCAGTGCTCCATTTTTGAGGGAGCAGTACTTC.